This is a list of T cell receptor beta chains from one sample in a study of response to subunit inactivated influenza vaccine. TCRdb processed the RT-PCR reads anew with MiXCR; each CDR3 protein has one entry. The sample lists around 490,000 distinct CDR3 sequences; 7.5% to 8.5% were seen once. The sample here was PBMCs from blood, taken about 24 months after vaccination. The receptors were gathered from a man aged 50-75 years who received an inactivated influenza vaccine. Both conserved end residues are part of each CDR3. A D gene is named only where the DNA matches it firmly. A clone size is listed for some rows: how often the clone was seen (once, few, many), or a class if it is expanded.

>TRBD2|TRBJ2-3|TRBV10-3|few
TGTGCCATCAGCTCAACCGGAAGACTAGCGGGGGGCCACACAGATACGCAGTATTTT
CAISSTGRLAGGHTDTQYF
>TRBD2|TRBJ2-2|TRBV25-1|many
TGTGCCAGCAGTCGACTAGCGGGAGTCACCGGGGAGCTGTTTTTT
CASSRLAGVTGELFF
>.|TRBJ2-1|TRBV6-9|few
TGTGCCAGCAGCCCACGGGGGAACTCCTACAATGAGCAGTTCTTC
CASSPRGNSYNEQFF
>.|TRBJ2-7|TRBV29-1|many
TGCAGCGTTGAGCGGGGTCCGAACGAGCAGTACTTC
CSVERGPNEQYF
>.|TRBJ2-7|TRBV11-2|.
TGTGCCAGCAGCTTAAAGACAGCGTCCTACGAGCAGTACTTC
CASSLKTASYEQYF
>.|TRBJ2-2|TRBV12-3/TRBV12-4|few
TGTGCCAGCAGTTTAGAGCTCTGGATAGCGGTGACGAACACCGGGGAGCTGTTTTTT
CASSLELWIAVTNTGELFF
>.|TRBJ2-1|TRBV5-1|few
TGCGCCAGCAGCTTTTCTGTGGGAGGATGGGAGTCCTACAATGAGCAGTTCTTC
CASSFSVGGWESYNEQFF
>TRBD1|TRBJ2-7|TRBV12-3/TRBV12-4|.
TGTGCCAGCAGTTTAGCGGGGACAGGGAAGGGGCAGTACTTC
CASSLAGTGKGQYF
>.|TRBJ1-1|TRBV5-1|few
TGCGCCAGCAGCTTGAAAATCCGAGGCACTGAAGCTTTCTTT
CASSLKIRGTEAFF
>.|TRBJ2-1|TRBV11-2|many
TGTGCCAGCAGCTTAGCCCGGGGGGCCGGTAATGAGCAGTTCTTC
CASSLARGAGNEQFF
>.|TRBJ1-3|TRBV4-2|.
TGTGCCAGCAGCCAAGTCCACTCCCCTGGAAACACCATATATTTT
CASSQVHSPGNTIYF
>.|TRBJ2-3|TRBV20-1|.
TGCAGTGCTAGGGTACCGGGACATATCTACACAGATACGCAGTATTTT
CSARVPGHIYTDTQYF
>.|TRBJ2-7|TRBV9|.
TGTGCCAGCAGCGTAGCCAGGGTGGGGGAGCAGTACTTC
CASSVARVGEQYF
>.|TRBJ2-1|TRBV27|many
TGTGCCAGCAGTCGACCAGGGGAATTTGGCAATGAGCAGTTCTTC
CASSRPGEFGNEQFF
>.|TRBJ1-3|TRBV6-5|.
TGTGCCAGCAGTTACTCCAGAGCTGGAAACACCATATATTTT
CASSYSRAGNTIYF
>.|TRBJ2-5|TRBV21-1|.
TGTGCCAGCAGCCAAAAAACGGGAGAGACCCAGTACTTC
CASSQKTGETQYF
>.|TRBJ2-1|TRBV6-5|.
TGTGCCAGCAGTTCTCGGACCACATACAATGAGCAGTTCTTC
CASSSRTTYNEQFF
>.|TRBJ2-3|TRBV7-8|.
TGTGCCAGCAGCTTAAACGTAGTTAGCAATCAGCCCCAGTATTTT
CASSLNVVSNQPQYF
>.|TRBJ2-7|TRBV28|few
TGTGCCAGCAGTTTACCCACCACCTACGAGCAGTACTTC
CASSLPTTYEQYF
>.|TRBJ1-2|TRBV20-1|few
TGCAGTGCTAGAGCGGGAGGGGGGTCCTATGGCTACACCTTC
CSARAGGGSYGYTF
>TRBD1|TRBJ2-7|TRBV14|.
TGTGCCAGCGGGACGTGGACAGGGGGTAAAAACGAGCAGTACTTC
CASGTWTGGKNEQYF
>TRBD2|TRBJ2-3|TRBV9|many
TGTGCCAGCAGCCGGACTAGCTTAACAGATACGCAGTATTTT
CASSRTSLTDTQYF
>.|TRBJ2-2|TRBV11-2|few
TGTGCCAGCAGCGGACCAGACAGAGTTCTCACCGGGGAGCTGTTTTTT
CASSGPDRVLTGELFF
>.|TRBJ1-4|TRBV10-3|many
TGTGCCATCAGTGAGTCGGAGGGGACTAATGAAAAACTGTTTTTT
CAISESEGTNEKLFF
>.|TRBJ1-2|TRBV2|many
TGTGCCAGCAGTGGTGGCCCAGGAGGCCAAACCCCGCTCTATGGCTACACCTTC
CASSGGPGGQTPLYGYTF
>.|TRBJ2-7|TRBV12-3/TRBV12-4|many
TGTGCCAGCAGTTTACTGAGAACCCAGACAGGGAGGGTTTACGAGCAGTACTTC
CASSLLRTQTGRVYEQYF
>TRBD1|TRBJ1-2|TRBV20-1|many
TGCAGTGCTAGAGATGTGCAGGGGGCCCTCTATGGCTACACCTTC
CSARDVQGALYGYTF
>TRBD1|TRBJ2-1|TRBV6-5|.
TGTGCCAGCAGTTCGGGACAGGGGATTGCCTACAATGAGCAGTTCTTC
CASSSGQGIAYNEQFF
>TRBD1|TRBJ1-4|TRBV12-3/TRBV12-4|many
TGTGCCAGCAGTTTATCAACAGGGGGTAATGAAAAACTGTTTTTT
CASSLSTGGNEKLFF
>.|TRBJ2-1|TRBV18|few
TGTGCCAGCTCACTTTCTGAGGTTGAGCAGTTCTTC
CASSLSEVEQFF
>.|TRBJ2-7|TRBV27|many
TGTGCCAGCACTCAAACGTGGGGGCACGAGCAGTACTTC
CASTQTWGHEQYF
>TRBD1|TRBJ2-2|TRBV5-5|many
TGTGCCAGCAGCTTGGGGGGGACAGGGTACACCGGGGAGCTGTTTTTT
CASSLGGTGYTGELFF
>.|TRBJ1-1|TRBV20-1|.
TGCAGTGCGGAGGACCAACCCTTTTACGCTGAAGCTTTCTTT
CSAEDQPFYAEAFF
>.|TRBJ2-7|TRBV4-3|few
TGCGCCAGCAGCCACAACAGAGCCTACGAGCAGTACTTC
CASSHNRAYEQYF
>.|TRBJ1-1|TRBV20-1|many
TGCAGTGCTAGAGTTCAGGGAGGATACACTGAAGCTTTCTTT
CSARVQGGYTEAFF
>.|TRBJ2-2|TRBV6-2/TRBV6-3|many
TGTGCCAGCAGTCTGAGAGAAACGAACACCGGGGAGCTGTTTTTT
CASSLRETNTGELFF
>TRBD1|TRBJ1-4|TRBV7-2|few
TGTGCCAGCAGCTTAGGGGACAGGTTCAATGAAAAACTGTTTTTT
CASSLGDRFNEKLFF
>.|TRBJ2-7|TRBV3-1|.
TGTGCCAGCAGCCAAGATAGTTCAGTATTATACGAGCAGTACTTC
CASSQDSSVLYEQYF
>.|TRBJ2-3|TRBV29-1|.
TGCAGCGTTGAAGTTTGGGATACGCAGTATTTT
CSVEVWDTQYF
>TRBD2|TRBJ2-5|TRBV11-2|many
TGTGCCAGCAGCAAATGGACTAGCGGAGTCCAAGAGACCCAGTACTTC
CASSKWTSGVQETQYF
>TRBD2|TRBJ2-3|TRBV7-9|.
TGTGCCAGCAGCTTAGGCGGGGGTGTCACAGATACGCAGTATTTT
CASSLGGGVTDTQYF
>.|TRBJ2-7|TRBV20-1|many
TGCAGTGCGTGGCGGGACAACTCCTACGAGCAGTACTTC
CSAWRDNSYEQYF
>TRBD1|TRBJ1-2|TRBV12-3/TRBV12-4|.
TGTGCCAGCAGTTGGAACAGGGGAAGAGGCTACACCTTC
CASSWNRGRGYTF
>.|TRBJ2-7|TRBV11-2|.
TGTGCCAGCAGCTTAGATTCCGGGACACTCACCGAGCAGTACTTC
CASSLDSGTLTEQYF
>TRBD1|TRBJ1-2|TRBV12-3/TRBV12-4|many
TGTGCCAGCAGAAGTACCGGGACAGCAAACTATGGCTACACCTTC
CASRSTGTANYGYTF
>TRBD2|TRBJ2-5|TRBV28|few
TGTGCCAGCAGAAATCAACCCACGGGAGGTAAAGTAAGAGAGACCCAGTACTTC
CASRNQPTGGKVRETQYF
>.|TRBJ2-7|TRBV27|few
TGTGCCAGCAGTTCCTGGACAGGAGGGCCCTACGAGCAGTACTTC
CASSSWTGGPYEQYF
>TRBD1|TRBJ2-4|TRBV24-1|.
TGTGCCACCAGGGGCAGGGGGAACATTCAGTACTTC
CATRGRGNIQYF